This entry concerns a single T cell receptor beta chain. Its antigen is still unknown. These data are taken from a study of type 1 regulatory T cells. Findings and limits, study-wide: Type 1 regulatory T cells had a more restricted TCR repertoire than non-type 1 regulatory T cells.

TCRdb re-called the reads with MiXCR, one entry per CDR3 protein. The sample consists of over 55,000 distinct CDR3 sequences, approximately 50% of them appearing once. The receptor was derived from a human donor in good health. The specimen sequenced was cultured non-Tr1 T cells, either the whole culture or a sorted T cell fraction (not recorded which).

The CDR3 nucleotides read TGCGCCAGCTCCCCATCGATCCCCGGGGCCAACGTCCTGACTTTC. Translation gives CASSPSIPGANVLTF. The chain has TRBV4-1 and TRBJ2-6; D is uncertain. V was pared by 8 bases and J by 4 bases, with 15 bases between. CDR1 and CDR2 (germline): MGHRA, YSYEKL. The CDR3 runs to 15 residues.